The rows below give T cell receptor beta chains drawn from one sample of a study of blood T cell repertoires in COVID-19. The method was immunoSEQ multiplex PCR; TCRdb's version includes in-frame clones alone and lacks a portion of them. The sample contains around 290,000 clones, about nine tenths of which appear only once. Sequenced sample: PBMCs or T cells enriched from blood (not recorded which). The receptors originated from a woman aged 40 to 49 who had recovered from COVID-19. CDR3s include the opening cysteine and the closing phenylalanine or tryptophan. Each record gives: D gene, clone size, J gene, V gene, CDR3 protein, CDR3 DNA. A D gene is named only where the DNA matches it firmly. Clone sizes are given selectively: once, few, many, or a class where the clone is expanded.

d_call: TRBD1
clone_size: NA
j_call: TRBJ1-1
v_call: TRBV7-9
cdr3_aa: CASSFEGATEAFF
cdr3_nt: TGTGCCAGCAGCTTCGAGGGGGCCACTGAAGCTTTCTTT

d_call: NA
clone_size: NA
j_call: TRBJ2-3
v_call: TRBV5-4
cdr3_aa: CASSLRGVSTDTQYF
cdr3_nt: TGTGCCAGCAGCTTGAGGGGCGTTAGCACAGATACGCAGTATTTT

d_call: NA
clone_size: once
j_call: TRBJ2-3
v_call: TRBV5-1
cdr3_aa: CASSSGSTDTQYF
cdr3_nt: TGCGCCAGCAGCTCAGGGTCCACAGATACGCAGTATTTT

d_call: NA
clone_size: NA
j_call: TRBJ1-1
v_call: TRBV19
cdr3_aa: CASSMVRLPNTEAFF
cdr3_nt: TGTGCCAGTAGTATGGTCCGGTTACCTAACACTGAAGCTTTCTTT

d_call: NA
clone_size: NA
j_call: TRBJ1-2
v_call: TRBV7-2
cdr3_aa: CASSLAFRDSLNYGYTF
cdr3_nt: TGTGCCAGCAGCTTAGCCTTCCGGGACTCTCTAAACTATGGCTACACCTTC

d_call: NA
clone_size: NA
j_call: TRBJ2-3
v_call: TRBV5-1
cdr3_aa: CASSGDSTSTDTQYF
cdr3_nt: TGCGCCAGCAGCGGAGACAGCACAAGCACAGATACGCAGTATTTT

d_call: TRBD1
clone_size: NA
j_call: TRBJ1-2
v_call: TRBV9
cdr3_aa: CASSPRGQGGGYTF
cdr3_nt: TGTGCCAGCAGCCCCCGTGGACAGGGCGGTGGCTACACCTTC

d_call: TRBD2
clone_size: NA
j_call: TRBJ2-6
v_call: TRBV18
cdr3_aa: CASSPPGGAGANVLTF
cdr3_nt: TGTGCCAGCTCACCACCCGGGGGGGCTGGGGCCAACGTCCTGACTTTC

d_call: NA
clone_size: NA
j_call: TRBJ1-2
v_call: TRBV3-1/TRBV3-2
cdr3_aa: CASSFGTTYGYTF
cdr3_nt: TGTGCCAGCAGCTTCGGTACTACCTATGGCTACACCTTC

d_call: NA
clone_size: NA
j_call: TRBJ2-7
v_call: TRBV15
cdr3_aa: CATSRDRDYEQYF
cdr3_nt: TGTGCCACCAGCAGAGATCGGGACTACGAGCAGTACTTC

d_call: NA
clone_size: few
j_call: TRBJ1-1
v_call: TRBV2
cdr3_aa: CASRREGMGTEAFF
cdr3_nt: TGTGCCAGCAGGAGGGAAGGGATGGGCACTGAAGCTTTCTTT

d_call: NA
clone_size: NA
j_call: TRBJ2-7
v_call: TRBV2
cdr3_aa: CASSTSGREQYF
cdr3_nt: TGTGCCAGCAGCACGTCAGGGCGCGAGCAGTACTTC

d_call: NA
clone_size: NA
j_call: TRBJ2-7
v_call: TRBV5-5
cdr3_aa: CASGTQGLTYEQYF
cdr3_nt: TGTGCCAGCGGGACCCAGGGGCTTACCTACGAGCAGTACTTC

d_call: NA
clone_size: NA
j_call: TRBJ1-4
v_call: TRBV5-4
cdr3_aa: CASSLGQSATNEKLFF
cdr3_nt: TGTGCCAGCAGCTTGGGACAGTCAGCAACTAATGAAAAACTGTTTTTT

d_call: NA
clone_size: NA
j_call: TRBJ1-4
v_call: TRBV4-1
cdr3_aa: CASSQEGLINEKLFF
cdr3_nt: TGCGCCAGCAGCCAAGAGGGACTGATTAATGAAAAACTGTTTTTT

d_call: NA
clone_size: NA
j_call: TRBJ1-2
v_call: TRBV19
cdr3_aa: CASSIDIRYGYTF
cdr3_nt: TGTGCCAGTAGTATAGATATACGGTATGGCTACACCTTC

d_call: NA
clone_size: NA
j_call: TRBJ2-7
v_call: TRBV6-5
cdr3_aa: CASREAGQSYEQYF
cdr3_nt: TGTGCCAGTCGGGAGGCCGGACAGAGCTACGAGCAGTACTTC

d_call: NA
clone_size: NA
j_call: TRBJ2-1
v_call: TRBV7-3
cdr3_aa: CASSLSAGYGNEQFF
cdr3_nt: TGTGCCAGCAGCTTAAGCGCGGGATATGGGAATGAGCAGTTCTTC

d_call: TRBD1
clone_size: NA
j_call: TRBJ1-5
v_call: TRBV29-1
cdr3_aa: CSVATGTQPQHF
cdr3_nt: TGCAGCGTCGCGACAGGGACCCAGCCCCAGCATTTT

d_call: TRBD2
clone_size: NA
j_call: TRBJ2-1
v_call: TRBV6-2/TRBV6-3
cdr3_aa: CASSYGLALGYNEQFF
cdr3_nt: TGTGCCAGCAGTTACGGACTAGCCCTTGGCTACAATGAGCAGTTCTTC

d_call: TRBD1
clone_size: NA
j_call: TRBJ2-7
v_call: TRBV5-1
cdr3_aa: CASRRDREGEQYF
cdr3_nt: TGCGCCAGCCGCCGGGACAGGGAGGGGGAGCAGTACTTC

d_call: NA
clone_size: NA
j_call: TRBJ1-3
v_call: TRBV2
cdr3_aa: CASSSLPPGNTIYF
cdr3_nt: TGTGCCAGCAGTTCCCTCCCTCCTGGAAACACCATATATTTT

d_call: NA
clone_size: once
j_call: TRBJ1-1
v_call: TRBV15
cdr3_aa: CATGYGEFTEAFF
cdr3_nt: TGTGCCACCGGATACGGGGAGTTCACTGAAGCTTTCTTT

d_call: NA
clone_size: NA
j_call: TRBJ1-1
v_call: TRBV6-5
cdr3_aa: CASSYDHIRNTEAFF
cdr3_nt: TGTGCCAGCAGTTACGATCACATCCGGAACACTGAAGCTTTCTTT

d_call: TRBD1
clone_size: NA
j_call: TRBJ2-7
v_call: TRBV2
cdr3_aa: CASTPTRGQGDF
cdr3_nt: TGTGCCAGCACTCCTACTCGGGGACAGGGGGACTTC

d_call: NA
clone_size: NA
j_call: TRBJ1-1
v_call: TRBV3-1/TRBV3-2
cdr3_aa: CASSQAGEAFF
cdr3_nt: TGTGCCAGCAGCCAAGCAGGGGAAGCTTTCTTT

d_call: NA
clone_size: NA
j_call: TRBJ1-1
v_call: TRBV7-9
cdr3_aa: CASSLPPGWEAFF
cdr3_nt: TGTGCCAGCAGCTTACCACCGGGGTGGGAAGCTTTCTTT

d_call: NA
clone_size: NA
j_call: TRBJ1-2
v_call: TRBV7-8
cdr3_aa: CASSLRTELNYGYTF
cdr3_nt: TGTGCCAGCAGCTTAAGGACAGAGCTTAACTATGGCTACACCTTC

d_call: NA
clone_size: NA
j_call: TRBJ1-1
v_call: TRBV30
cdr3_aa: CAWSLLRGAEAFF
cdr3_nt: TGTGCCTGGAGCTTACTGAGAGGCGCTGAAGCTTTCTTT

d_call: NA
clone_size: NA
j_call: TRBJ2-7
v_call: TRBV5-3
cdr3_aa: CARSLVRGPYEQYF
cdr3_nt: TGTGCCAGAAGCTTGGTGCGGGGGCCCTACGAGCAGTACTTC

d_call: NA
clone_size: few
j_call: TRBJ1-1
v_call: TRBV14
cdr3_aa: CASTPQGIPEPLNTEAFF
cdr3_nt: TGTGCCAGCACCCCCCAGGGGATCCCTGAACCCCTGAACACTGAAGCTTTCTTT

d_call: TRBD2
clone_size: NA
j_call: TRBJ2-7
v_call: TRBV28
cdr3_aa: CASSGLAGGPYEQYF
cdr3_nt: TGTGCCAGCAGTGGACTAGCGGGAGGACCCTACGAGCAGTACTTC

d_call: TRBD2
clone_size: NA
j_call: TRBJ2-1
v_call: TRBV29-1
cdr3_aa: CSVGGDGDSEQFF
cdr3_nt: TGCAGCGTGGGGGGGGACGGCGACTCTGAGCAGTTCTTC

d_call: TRBD2
clone_size: NA
j_call: TRBJ2-3
v_call: TRBV19
cdr3_aa: CASSTRGGTDTQYF
cdr3_nt: TGTGCCAGTAGTACGCGGGGGGGCACAGATACGCAGTATTTT

d_call: NA
clone_size: NA
j_call: TRBJ1-3
v_call: TRBV5-4
cdr3_aa: CASSLVGAAGNTIYF
cdr3_nt: TGTGCCAGCAGCTTGGTAGGGGCCGCTGGAAACACCATATATTTT

d_call: TRBD2
clone_size: NA
j_call: TRBJ2-3
v_call: TRBV3-1/TRBV3-2
cdr3_aa: CASSSSGGTSERSTDTQYF
cdr3_nt: TGTGCCAGCAGCTCCTCTGGCGGGACTAGTGAGCGGAGCACAGATACGCAGTATTTT

d_call: NA
clone_size: NA
j_call: TRBJ1-2
v_call: TRBV27
cdr3_aa: CASSLRGGHGYTF
cdr3_nt: TGTGCCAGCAGTTTGCGGGGAGGGCATGGCTACACCTTC

d_call: NA
clone_size: NA
j_call: TRBJ1-1
v_call: TRBV5-1
cdr3_aa: CASGSNGITEAFF
cdr3_nt: TGCGCCAGCGGTTCCAATGGCATAACTGAAGCTTTCTTT

d_call: NA
clone_size: NA
j_call: TRBJ1-6
v_call: TRBV21-1
cdr3_aa: CASSRGGQRTKGPGNSPLHF
cdr3_nt: TGTGCCAGCAGCCGAGGGGGACAGAGGACAAAGGGGCCGGGGAATTCACCCCTCCACTTT

d_call: NA
clone_size: NA
j_call: TRBJ2-5
v_call: TRBV6-5
cdr3_aa: CASSYSRVGRETQYF
cdr3_nt: TGTGCCAGCAGTTACTCGAGAGTGGGGCGGGAGACCCAGTACTTC

d_call: TRBD1
clone_size: NA
j_call: TRBJ1-6
v_call: TRBV5-1
cdr3_aa: CASSLLTGGGSPLHF
cdr3_nt: TGCGCCAGCAGCTTGCTAACAGGGGGCGGTTCACCCCTCCACTTT

d_call: NA
clone_size: once
j_call: TRBJ1-1
v_call: TRBV5-1
cdr3_aa: CASSVLQGNTEAFF
cdr3_nt: TGCGCCAGCAGCGTTCTACAGGGGAACACTGAAGCTTTCTTT

d_call: NA
clone_size: NA
j_call: TRBJ2-7
v_call: TRBV12-3/TRBV12-4
cdr3_aa: CASSLDRIYEQYF
cdr3_nt: TGTGCCAGCAGTTTAGACAGGATCTACGAGCAGTACTTC

d_call: NA
clone_size: NA
j_call: TRBJ1-5
v_call: TRBV6-1
cdr3_aa: CASSEKGGYQPQHF
cdr3_nt: TGTGCCAGCAGTGAAAAAGGGGGTTATCAGCCCCAGCATTTT